The 17 T cell receptor beta chains reported below all come from one sample, sequenced in a study of spatial heterogeneity in lung cancer. MiXCR, applied by TCRdb to the 5' RACE reads, yields one record per CDR3 protein. The profile shows some 78,000 distinct CDR3 sequences, about 8% of them singletons. Time point here: sample taken at primary tumor resection. The specimen was PBMCs, collected at surgery. These receptors all come from a male donor with early-stage non-small cell lung cancer.

This clonotype has just a few counts. This chain uses TRBV12-3 or TRBV12-4 with TRBJ2-1; D is perhaps TRBD1 or TRBD2 (5 bases each). The V and J ends lost 3 bases and 8 bases respectively, with 17 bases between them. This CDR3 is 15 amino acids long. The CDR3 DNA reads TGTGCCAGCAGTTTGAACAGAGGGGTTAGGGATGAGCAGTTCTTC. It yields the protein CASSLNRGVRDEQFF.

This clonotype was detected many times. The genes are TRBV7-9 and TRBJ2-1; weak D call: TRBD2 (5 bases). The V gene's germline CDR1 is SEHNR and CDR2 FQNEAQ (reference sequence). Trimming took 1 base from V and 3 from J, leaving 10 bases between them. The CDR3 spans 15 residues. The CDR3 DNA reads TGTGCCAGCAGCTTAGGTCTAGCCTACTACAATGAGCAGTTCTTC. It translates to CASSLGLAYYNEQFF.

V is TRBV6-5 and J is TRBJ2-2, with no clear D. The CDR3 runs to 13 residues. Germline V lookup: CDR1 MNHEY, CDR2 SVGAGI. The V and J ends lost 6 bases and 2 bases respectively, with 7 bases between them. CDR3 sequence reads: CASSRINTGELFF. CDR3 bases: TGTGCCAGCAGCCGGATTAACACCGGGGAGCTGTTTTTT.

The rearrangement uses TRBV5-1 and TRBJ2-3; maybe TRBD2 (5 bases). The CDR3 length is 16 residues. Germline V gene data show CDR1 as SGHRS and CDR2 as YFSETQ. The V gene lost 4 bases and the J gene lost 4 bases, with 19 bases spanning the gap. CDR3 in DNA: TGCGCCAGCAGCCTTCTCGGAGCCCGAGCGGCAGATACGCAGTATTTT. It specifies CASSLLGARAADTQYF.

This clonotype occurred many times. The rearrangement links TRBV12-3 or TRBV12-4 to TRBJ1-2, with 8 bases fitting TRBD1. The V segment lost 5 bases and the J segment 4 bases; nucleotides outside the gene matches: 6. The CDR3 loop spans 14 amino acids. The DNA of the CDR3 is TGTGCCAGCAGTCCCGACAGGGGCATCTATGGCTACACCTTC. Amino acids: CASSPDRGIYGYTF.

This clonotype was seen repeatedly, ten times or more. The chain couples TRBV2 to TRBJ1-6; no definite D call. The CDR3 is 15 residues long. Trimming pared 7 bases from V and 9 bases from J, leaving 19 bases between. Germline assignment: CDR1 SNHLY and CDR2 FYNNEI. The CDR3 is CASILRSSSSSPLHF. Written as DNA, the CDR3 is TGTGCCAGCATTCTCCGGTCATCCTCGAGTTCACCCCTCCACTTT.

This rearrangement joins TRBV6-5 to TRBJ2-3, with a weak D call TRBD2 (6 bases). With 1 base removed from V and 2 bases from J, the gap between germline ends came to 10 bases. The CDR3 loop spans 15 amino acids. The germline CDR1 and CDR2 sequences are MNHEY and SVGAGI. CDR3 in amino acids: CASSYFLADTDTQYF. CDR3 bases: TGTGCCAGCAGTTACTTCTTAGCGGACACAGATACGCAGTATTTT.

Many counts were recorded for this clonotype. CDR3 region: CASSLKASNTEAFF. The CDR3 DNA reads TGTGCCAGCAGCTTAAAGGCCTCAAACACTGAAGCTTTCTTT. The gene calls are TRBV7-2 and TRBJ1-1; D remains unclear. The CDR3 has 14 amino acids. Deletions cut 2 bases from V and 2 bases from J, with 9 bases between. Germline V gene lookup returns CDR1 SGHTA and CDR2 FQGNSA.

The genes are TRBV18 and TRBJ1-2; D may be TRBD1 (5 bases). The CDR3 runs 14 residues. Trimming pared 2 bases from V and 4 bases from J, leaving 11 bases between. The germline CDR1 and CDR2 sequences are KGHSH and LQKENI. The CDR3 DNA sequence: TGTGCCAGCTCACCAGTTGGGGGTACCTATGGCTACACCTTC. This encodes CASSPVGGTYGYTF.

This clonotype has ten or more counts. J is TRBJ2-1 and V is TRBV6-2 or TRBV6-3, with 9 bases aligning to TRBD2. CDR1 is MNHEY and CDR2 is SVGEGT in the germline V gene. V lost 6 bases, J lost 1 base, and 4 bases stayed unmatched. There are 15 residues in the CDR3. In DNA form, the CDR3 reads TGTGCCAGCAGCCTAGCGGGAACTTCCTACAATGAGCAGTTCTTC. Translating it yields CASSLAGTSYNEQFF.

This clonotype has just a few counts. The chain links TRBV29-1 to TRBJ2-7; no clear D. CDR1 SQVTM and CDR2 ANQGSEA come from the germline V gene. The CDR3 is 12 amino acids. Trimming shortened V by 4 bases and J by 2 bases, and 9 bases separated the two germline ends. DNA of the CDR3: TGCAGCGTTGGAAGGGATGCCTACGAGCAGTACTTC. It encodes CSVGRDAYEQYF.

The CDR3 region has the DNA TGTGCCTGGAGTAGCGGCTACACCGGGGAGCTGTTTTTT. Amino acids: CAWSSGYTGELFF. V and J are TRBV30 and TRBJ2-2, with D perhaps TRBD2 (5 bases). This CDR3 region has 13 residues. CDR1 GTSNPN and CDR2 SVGIG come from the germline V gene (reference sequence). V lost 2 bases, J lost 3 bases, and 7 bases lay in between.

The V and J genes are TRBV18 and TRBJ2-1; 7 bases fit TRBD1. Germline assignment: CDR1 KGHSH and CDR2 LQKENI. V dropped 0 bases and J dropped 7; count of bases not matched to a gene: 3. The CDR3 is made up of 14 amino acids. CDR3 coding DNA: TGTGCCAGCTCACCACCCTCAGGGGGTAATGAGCAGTTCTTC. This codes for CASSPPSGGNEQFF.

This clonotype has a count of ten or more. The chain is built from TRBV3-1 and TRBJ1-1; D is perhaps TRBD1 (5 bases). The CDR3 is made up of 15 amino acids. Trimming removed 4 bases at V and 3 bases at J, with 15 bases between. Per germline, CDR1 LGHDT and CDR2 YNNKEL (reference sequence). The CDR3 DNA reads as TGTGCCAGCAGCCTTAGTTCCAGGGTGGACACTGAAGCTTTCTTT. As protein: CASSLSSRVDTEAFF.

This clonotype was seen more than once but under ten times. The CDR3 spells CASSLGSPSDGEAFF. CDR3 bases: TGTGCCAGCAGCTTGGGCTCTCCGAGTGACGGTGAAGCTTTCTTT. The J gene is TRBJ1-1, the V gene TRBV5-4; D gene unclear. Per the germline V gene, CDR1 is SGHNT and CDR2 is YYREEE (reference sequence). The V and J ends lost 0 bases and 7 bases respectively, with 16 bases between them. The CDR3 spans 15 residues.

This clonotype has a count of ten or more. The J gene is TRBJ1-3, the V gene TRBV10-3; D is unresolved. CDR1 is ENHRY, CDR2 SYGVKD, per germline. The CDR3 loop spans 14 amino acids. Trimming took off 6 bases at V and 2 bases at J, with 11 bases between the two ends. The CDR3: CAISLQSTGNTIYF. Written as DNA, the CDR3 is TGTGCCATCAGCCTCCAAAGTACTGGAAACACCATATATTTT.

This clonotype was counted ten times or more. The gene calls are TRBV3-1 and TRBJ2-5; D possibly corresponds to TRBD2 (6 bases). V was pared by 1 base and J by 3 bases, with 12 bases between. CDR1 and CDR2 (germline): LGHDT, YNNKEL (reference sequence). The CDR3 totals 15 residues. This CDR3 is CASSQAGTEKETQYF. CDR3 bases: TGTGCCAGCAGCCAAGCCGGGACTGAAAAAGAGACCCAGTACTTC.